The clone carrying this T cell receptor (beta chain) turned up a few times. What it binds is not known. This entry is derived from a study of T-cell memory formation after mild COVID-19. As for the study in general: For the most part, TCR clusters were specific to one donor. Study-level results: Shrinking CD4+ clones resided mostly in CM and EM, and CD8+ ones in EMRA. Among clones contracting day 15 to 85, CD4/CD8 was balanced, whereas later expanders leaned CD4+.

TCRdb reanalysed the 5' RACE reads using MiXCR and keeps one entry per CDR3 protein. This table has under 300,000 distinct CDR3 sequences, about a sixth appearing once. CDR3 length equals 13 residues. Germline V CDR1 and CDR2: LNHNV, YYDKDF (reference sequence). V lost 4 bases to trimming and J lost 7 bases; unmatched junction nucleotides: 5. The origin of this receptor is a man between 18 and 29 years old who had mild COVID-19 (a few samples of this study predate the infection). Cell type and time point are not known. The specimen sequenced was PBMCs or a T cell subset sorted from them (not recorded which). The chain joins TRBV15 to TRBJ2-5; TRBD1 matches at 8 bases. The CDR3 DNA sequence: TGTGCCACCAGCACGGACAGGGAAACGACCCAGTACTTC. It encodes CATSTDRETTQYF. Looking up the rest from reference TRBV15 and TRBJ2-5 gives the full variable domain: DAMVIQNPRYQVTQFGKPVTLSCSQTLNHNVMYWYQQKSSQAPKLLFHYYDKDFNNEADTPDNFQSRRPNTSFCFLDIRSPGLGDTAMYLCATSTDRETTQYFGPGTRLLVL.